The rows below give T cell receptor beta chains drawn from one sample of a study of T cells in Graves' hyperthyroidism and ophthalmopathy. TCRdb reprocessed the multiplex PCR reads with MiXCR, giving one entry per CDR3 protein. This table has about 560,000 distinct CDR3 sequences, over 15% appearing once. Specimen: blood. The origin of the receptors is a woman between 18 and 30 years old with Graves' hyperthyroidism. Both conserved end residues are part of each CDR3. D genes are given only for firm matches.

J: TRBJ1-3; V: TRBV2; D: -; CDR3: CASSWTPGLRSGNTIYF
J: TRBJ2-3; V: TRBV30; D: -; CDR3: CAWTGADTQYF
J: TRBJ2-7; V: TRBV27; D: -; CDR3: CASSHDYTPYEQYF
J: TRBJ2-3; V: TRBV27; D: TRBD1; CDR3: CASSQLLTGHPDTQYF
J: TRBJ2-7; V: TRBV13; D: TRBD2; CDR3: CASSWILAGDYEQYF
J: TRBJ2-1; V: TRBV10-2; D: TRBD2; CDR3: CASRTSGSYNEQFF
J: TRBJ1-2; V: TRBV20-1; D: -; CDR3: CSASRYGYTF
J: TRBJ2-1; V: TRBV27; D: -; CDR3: CASSQPWIGNEQFF
J: TRBJ1-4; V: TRBV3-1; D: -; CDR3: CASSPLPEPEKLFF
J: TRBJ1-3; V: TRBV20-1; D: -; CDR3: CSANSPAGVSGNTIYF
J: TRBJ2-7; V: TRBV7-2; D: -; CDR3: CASTLGRVAHEQYF
J: TRBJ1-6; V: TRBV28; D: -; CDR3: CASSLLTENNSPLHF
J: TRBJ1-1; V: TRBV7-9; D: -; CDR3: CASTLGQTEAFF
J: TRBJ1-1; V: TRBV10-2; D: -; CDR3: CASSGLSGGVDTEAFF
J: TRBJ2-3; V: TRBV7-8; D: -; CDR3: CASSPNPSLDTQYF
J: TRBJ1-5; V: TRBV6-1; D: -; CDR3: CASSEIATPTGQPQHF
J: TRBJ2-1; V: TRBV4-1; D: TRBD2; CDR3: CASSQDGGDGEQFF
J: TRBJ2-1; V: TRBV29-1; D: TRBD2; CDR3: CSVERTSGRAGYNEQFF
J: TRBJ2-5; V: TRBV20-1; D: TRBD2; CDR3: CSASKPSGRWETQYF
J: TRBJ1-3; V: TRBV11-3; D: -; CDR3: CASSKGVSDTIYF
J: TRBJ2-1; V: TRBV11-3; D: TRBD1; CDR3: CASSLGGTVYNEQFF
J: TRBJ2-3; V: TRBV28; D: -; CDR3: CASTTRGGGMGSDTQYF
J: TRBJ1-5; V: TRBV14; D: -; CDR3: CASSQETLFLSNQPQHF
J: TRBJ1-2; V: TRBV7-2; D: -; CDR3: CASSLAGAALYGYTF
J: TRBJ1-5; V: TRBV6-1; D: -; CDR3: CASSEPTVSNQPQHF
J: TRBJ1-4; V: TRBV6-1; D: TRBD1; CDR3: CASSQYRDRRTNEKLFF
J: TRBJ2-1; V: TRBV18; D: TRBD2; CDR3: CASMLAGGNEQFF
J: TRBJ2-1; V: TRBV28; D: -; CDR3: CASRPTGRLASYNEQFF
J: TRBJ2-5; V: TRBV20-1; D: TRBD2; CDR3: CSAKLPRTPRLAGSQETQYF
J: TRBJ2-5; V: TRBV19; D: TRBD1; CDR3: CASKQGAQETQYF
J: TRBJ1-4; V: TRBV10-3; D: -; CDR3: CAISESVPGRGGEKLFF
J: TRBJ2-5; V: TRBV7-2; D: TRBD2; CDR3: CASSFPSGGVETQYF
J: TRBJ2-7; V: TRBV7-2; D: TRBD2; CDR3: CASSRPTSGYEQYF
J: TRBJ1-5; V: TRBV7-9; D: -; CDR3: CASSLSTYSNQPQHF
J: TRBJ2-2; V: TRBV24-1; D: TRBD1; CDR3: CATSAPAGDRGANTGELFF
J: TRBJ2-1; V: TRBV7-2; D: -; CDR3: CASRLELRSSYNEQFF
J: TRBJ2-5; V: TRBV9; D: -; CDR3: CASSVAGGIQETQYF
J: TRBJ2-3; V: TRBV4-1; D: TRBD2; CDR3: CASSQVLAVADTQYF
J: TRBJ2-2; V: TRBV6-1; D: -; CDR3: CASWDEPNANTGELFF
J: TRBJ1-5; V: TRBV12-5; D: -; CDR3: CASGSAWGTVRNQPQHF
J: TRBJ1-4; V: TRBV30; D: -; CDR3: CAWRQGHIINEKLFF
J: TRBJ2-5; V: TRBV5-4; D: -; CDR3: CASSNLNGESQYF
J: TRBJ2-1; V: TRBV19; D: -; CDR3: CASSANNEQFF
J: TRBJ1-3; V: TRBV10-1; D: TRBD1; CDR3: CAMARTGGNTIYF
J: TRBJ2-3; V: TRBV9; D: -; CDR3: CASSVEDYLGDTQYF
J: TRBJ2-1; V: TRBV20-1; D: TRBD2; CDR3: CSAQPLAGGLNEQFF
J: TRBJ2-1; V: TRBV24-1; D: TRBD1; CDR3: CATSDLPGQGRTYNEQFF
J: TRBJ2-7; V: TRBV7-2; D: -; CDR3: CASRRVGIRECPYEQYF
J: TRBJ2-1; V: TRBV28; D: TRBD2; CDR3: CASTPPGGSHNEQFF
J: TRBJ1-2; V: TRBV19; D: -; CDR3: CASTWTASYGYTF
J: TRBJ2-5; V: TRBV15; D: -; CDR3: CATSRVGGQETQYF
J: TRBJ1-6; V: TRBV20-1; D: TRBD1; CDR3: CSGQTGLSSPLHF
J: TRBJ2-1; V: TRBV7-2; D: TRBD2; CDR3: CASSPRTSVYNEQFF
J: TRBJ2-7; V: TRBV20-1; D: TRBD2; CDR3: CSARDLAGVGPYEQYF
J: TRBJ1-3; V: TRBV4-3; D: -; CDR3: CASSQGQVSGNTIYF
J: TRBJ2-7; V: TRBV15; D: TRBD1; CDR3: CATSPGEGQGAYEQYF
J: TRBJ2-3; V: TRBV20-1; D: -; CDR3: CSARSNPADTQYF
J: TRBJ2-1; V: TRBV5-1; D: TRBD2; CDR3: CASSLTSGITEQFF
J: TRBJ2-6; V: TRBV24-1; D: -; CDR3: CATSGAASGANVLTF